This TCR beta chain comes out of a study of circulating and synovial CD4+ cells in juvenile arthritis. Generated by immunoSEQ multiplex PCR, the TCRdb table keeps only in-frame clones and is missing some. The sample records tens of thousands of clones, over 85% being singletons. Germline V gene lookup returns CDR1 SGHNT and CDR2 YENEEA. V lost 5 bases and J lost 4, with 10 bases in between. The CDR3 has 13 residues. Notes on the study in general: Shared-clonotype fractions with synovium likely underestimate full repertoire overlap. These repertoires were less diverse than bulk blood CD4 repertoires. Compared with bulk blood, circulating pathogenic-like lymphocytes shared substantially more CDR3 sequences with synovial T cells.

Sequenced samples came from active juvenile idiopathic arthritis patients. As regards this clone: What it binds is unknown.

The TCR comes from a human donor with juvenile idiopathic arthritis. The genes are TRBV11-3 and TRBJ2-3; possible D gene TRBD1, 7 bases. Sequences were obtained from CD4+ T cells from blood. For the CDR3, the DNA is TGTGCCAGCAGCCAGGGGGGCCCAGATACGCAGTATTTT. This codes for CASSQGGPDTQYF.